These 15 T cell receptor beta chains share one sample of origin, sequenced in a study of identical twins. TCRdb used MiXCR to reprocess the 5' RACE reads, holding one entry per CDR3 protein. The sample records 500,000 to 600,000 distinct CDR3 sequences, approximately 22% being singletons. The data were also submitted as part of a second study, on T cells expressing NK-cell markers.

Source material: CD4+ T cells sorted from blood. These receptor sequences come from a woman aged 18-29 years in good health.

The sample holds a few counts of this clonotype. This chain links TRBV6-2 or TRBV6-3 with TRBJ2-4; no reliable D call. This CDR3 has 14 residues. The V gene's germline CDR1 is MNHEY and CDR2 SVGEGT. Trimming removed 3 bases at V and 6 bases at J, with 12 bases between. The DNA of the CDR3 is TGTGCCAGCAGTTATGGCTTGGCGGTAAACATTCAGTACTTC. It translates to CASSYGLAVNIQYF.

This clonotype was recorded a few times. V is TRBV28 and J is TRBJ2-7; D is possibly TRBD1 or TRBD2 (6 bases each). V was pared by 3 bases and J by 6 bases, with 15 bases between. CDR1 is MDHEN and CDR2 is SYDVKM in the germline V gene. The CDR3 covers 14 residues. CDR3 coding DNA: TGTGCCAGCAGTTTGGGGGGCAATCTGGGCGAGCAGTACTTC. It translates to CASSLGGNLGEQYF.

This chain connects TRBV2 to TRBJ1-5; D gene unclear. This CDR3 contains 12 residues. Germline CDR1 and CDR2: SNHLY and FYNNEI. Between the trimmed V and J ends, which lost 3 bases and 13 bases, there was a span of 13 bases. The CDR3 is CASSEGPHNQHF. CDR3 bases: TGTGCCAGCAGTGAGGGTCCGCACAATCAGCATTTT. The variable domain in full, with the rest retrieved from reference TRBV2 and TRBJ1-5, is EPEVTQTPSHQVTQMGQEVILRCVPISNHLYFYWYRQILGQKVEFLVSFYNNEISEKSEIFDDQFSVERPDGSNFTLKIRSTKLEDSAMYFCASSEGPHNQHFGDGTRLSIL.

This clonotype appeared many times. The genes are TRBV12-3 or TRBV12-4 and TRBJ2-5, with D perhaps being TRBD1 or TRBD2 (7 bases each). Trimming shortened V by 6 bases and J by 4 bases, and 12 bases separated the two germline ends. This CDR3 comprises 13 residues. CDR3 nucleotides: TGTGCCAGCAGGGCCAGGGGGGGAGAGACCCAGTACTTC. Residues: CASRARGGETQYF.

The chain couples TRBV14 to TRBJ1-2; D possibly corresponds to TRBD1 (5 bases). This CDR3 comprises 14 residues. Germline V CDR1 and CDR2: SGHDN, FVKESK. V lost 3 bases and J lost 2, with 10 bases in between. The CDR3 DNA follows: TGTGCCAGCAGCCATGTTAGGGGCAACTATGGCTACACCTTC. Protein: CASSHVRGNYGYTF.

This clonotype was seen a handful of times. The chain recombines TRBV10-3 with TRBJ1-1; 8 nucleotides line up with TRBD1. V trimming: 9 bases; J trimming: 5 bases; junction bases outside the gene matches: 8. The CDR3 covers 13 residues. Per germline, CDR1 ENHRY and CDR2 SYGVKD. CDR3 in amino acids: CAIRTGLWTEAFF. CDR3 DNA sequence: TGTGCCATAAGGACAGGGCTCTGGACTGAAGCTTTCTTT.

This clonotype occurred a few times. This chain links TRBV5-6 with TRBJ1-2; the D is unclear. Germline loops: CDR1 SGHDT, CDR2 YYEEEE. Trimming left V 4 bases short and J 4 bases short, with 17 bases between. The CDR3 covers 15 residues. CDR3 sequence: CASSRTEGRLYGYTF. In DNA, the CDR3 is TGTGCCAGCAGCCGGACCGAGGGCCGACTCTATGGCTACACCTTC.

V and J are TRBV20-1 and TRBJ2-7; D unclear. This CDR3 spans 14 amino acids. Trimming left V 5 bases short and J 2 bases short, with 16 bases between. Germline V gene data show CDR1 as DFQATT and CDR2 as SNEGSKA (reference sequence). In DNA, the CDR3 is TGCAGTGCTCTCCAACTGATGGATCCCTACGAGCAGTACTTC. Translation gives CSALQLMDPYEQYF.

The V gene is TRBV20-1, the J gene TRBJ1-5, with D maybe TRBD1 (5 bases). V lost 2 bases and J lost 7, with 9 bases in between. Per germline, CDR1 DFQATT and CDR2 SNEGSKA (reference sequence). The CDR3 is 12 residues long. Here the CDR3 DNA reads TGCAGTGCTAGAAAGGGGATACAGCCCCAGCATTTT. As protein: CSARKGIQPQHF.

In its sample, this clonotype was seen a few times. This chain connects TRBV20-1 to TRBJ2-7; D not certain. V lost 7 bases, J lost 1 base, and 14 bases lay in between. The CDR3 runs 13 residues. From germline, CDR1 is DFQATT and CDR2 SNEGSKA (reference sequence). The chain's CDR3 is CSVRWSSSYEQYF. CDR3 in DNA: TGCAGTGTTAGGTGGAGTAGTTCCTACGAGCAGTACTTC.

This clonotype was observed many times. The chain links TRBV5-1 to TRBJ2-3; 8 nucleotides align to TRBD2. V was clipped by 4 bases and J by 0 bases; unmatched bases: 1. Germline values: CDR1 SGHRS, CDR2 YFSETQ. The CDR3 is made up of 14 amino acids. CDR3 region: CASSGLASTDTQYF. CDR3 DNA sequence: TGCGCCAGCAGCGGACTAGCTAGCACAGATACGCAGTATTTT. The full variable domain, its missing parts supplied by reference TRBV5-1 and TRBJ2-3, is KAGVTQTPRYLIKTRGQQVTLSCSPISGHRSVSWYQQTPGQGLQFLFEYFSETQRNKGNFPGRFSGRQFSNSRSEMNVSTLELGDSALYLCASSGLASTDTQYFGPGTRLTVL.

This clonotype has at least ten counts. V gene TRBV9 combines with J gene TRBJ2-1, with no clear D. Per the germline V gene, CDR1 is SGDLS and CDR2 is YYNGEE. Trimming stripped 0 bases from V and 2 bases from J, with 9 bases between. CDR3 length: 15 amino acids. The CDR3 bases are TGTGCCAGCAGCGTAGAGATGGGTACCTACAATGAGCAGTTCTTC. Its protein product is CASSVEMGTYNEQFF.

This clonotype was counted only a few times. This chain connects TRBV10-3 to TRBJ2-5; TRBD2 matches 7 bases. J lost 3 bases, V lost 10 bases, and 8 bases had no gene match. There are 13 residues in the CDR3. Germline CDR1 reads ENHRY; CDR2 reads SYGVKD. The DNA for the CDR3 is TGTGCCACGCGTCTTCTAGCGGAAGAGACCCAGTACTTC. Amino acids: CATRLLAEETQYF.

The chain has TRBV15 and TRBJ2-3; TRBD2 agrees at 8 bases. The CDR3 sequence is 15 residues long. The ends lost 1 base at V and 9 bases at J; junction bases unmatched: 9. The germline V gene encodes CDR1 LNHNV and CDR2 YYDKDF (reference sequence). The CDR3 bases are TGTGCCACCAGCAGAGCCCTAAAAGGACTAGCCACGCAGTATTTT. This translates into CATSRALKGLATQYF.

The chain has TRBV9 and TRBJ1-2, with 9 positions matching TRBD1. The germline CDR1 and CDR2 sequences are SGDLS and YYNGEE. CDR3 size: 14 residues. Germline trimming cut 5 bases from V and 3 bases from J; bases unmatched to any gene: 5. The CDR3 reads CASRQGAQDYGYTF. CDR3 nucleotides: TGTGCCAGCAGACAGGGGGCGCAGGACTATGGCTACACCTTC.